This T cell receptor (beta chain) was captured by sequencing in a study of neoadjuvant anti-PD-1 for oral cavity cancer. Study-level information: Patients without progression got a fourth dose around day 43.

These newly diagnosed stage II-IVA oral cavity squamous cell carcinoma patients had no prior systemic or radiation treatment. As to this clone: Its antigen is undetermined.

Study-wide results and caveats: Expansion of preexisting intratumoral clones was suggested to aid response.

Sequencing used immunoSEQ multiplex PCR; TCRdb keeps in-frame clones, though not all of them. The table lists under 15,000 clones, around 60% of them singletons, with almost 7% in the top ten. The sequence was collected from a person aged 40-85 years with oral cavity squamous cell carcinoma. The donor label of this sample is uncertain. This sample comprised tumor tissue, obtained before nivolumab (anti-PD-1) treatment.

The CDR3 loop is CSVGAGPQETQYF. DNA of the CDR3: TGCAGCGTTGGGGCAGGCCCCCAAGAGACCCAGTACTTC. The chain is built from TRBV29-1 and TRBJ2-5; no clear D. This CDR3 is built from 13 residues. Per germline, CDR1 SQVTM and CDR2 ANQGSEA. The ends were cut back, 4 bases at V and 1 base at J, with 10 bases in the middle.